The sequence of this TCR beta chain was determined in a study of CXCR3-negative and CXCR3-positive naive CD8 T cells. The authors prepared UMI-labeled TRB cDNA libraries by 5' RACE. Reprocessing the 5' RACE reads, TCRdb reports a single entry for every CDR3 protein and omits DNA. Here the sample table reports tens of thousands of distinct CDR3 sequences. Those CD8+ T cells considered naive were CD45RO-CCR7+CD27+CD95-. Concerning this clonotype itself: Its specificity is not known.

Broader study findings: CXCR3-expressing naive cells carried TRB CDR3s more hydrophobic than those of CXCR3-negative naive cells.

Germline CDR1 and CDR2: MNHEY and SVGEGT. This CDR3 has 15 amino acids. The chain couples TRBV6-2 or TRBV6-3 to TRBJ2-3; the TCRdb D gene call, TRBD1, has no DNA to confirm it. Specimen: naive CXCR3- CD8+ T cells from blood. Subset meaning: CD45RO-CCR7+CD27+CD95- naive CD8+ T cells lacking CXCR3 (TNR3-). The receptor comes from a human donor in good health. Some clones in this sample may be carry-over from other donors' samples. CDR3 amino acids: CASSTPGEWTDTQYF.